This record concerns one T cell receptor beta chain sequence. No antigen is known for it. The data belong to a study of blood T cells in healthy people across ages. Notes on the study in general: Compared with aged donors, long-lived donors showed fewer expanded clones, suggesting selection. Measured against age, TCR beta diversity per million T cells decreased in a roughly linear manner.

This CDR3 comprises 14 residues. Germline CDR1 SGHRS, CDR2 YFSETQ. For the second PCR, which ran for about 7 to 11 cycles, a sample-barcoded 5' primer and a J-beta primer mix were used. In TCRdb, the 5' RACE reads were re-called with MiXCR into one record per CDR3 protein. Of fewer than 2,000,000 distinct CDR3 sequences listed, around 42% were seen once; the top ten hold under 30%. A minimum of 6 micrograms of total RNA was extracted per sample. Sequenced: blood. The sequence came from a human donor in good health. The rearrangement uses TRBV5-1 and TRBJ2-5, with D hard to call. Matching the DNA end better, TRBJ2-7 makes the J call doubtful. The CDR3 DNA follows: TGCGCCAGCAGCGGGGTCGCATTCCCCTACGAGCAGTACTTC. Residues: CASSGVAFPYEQYF.